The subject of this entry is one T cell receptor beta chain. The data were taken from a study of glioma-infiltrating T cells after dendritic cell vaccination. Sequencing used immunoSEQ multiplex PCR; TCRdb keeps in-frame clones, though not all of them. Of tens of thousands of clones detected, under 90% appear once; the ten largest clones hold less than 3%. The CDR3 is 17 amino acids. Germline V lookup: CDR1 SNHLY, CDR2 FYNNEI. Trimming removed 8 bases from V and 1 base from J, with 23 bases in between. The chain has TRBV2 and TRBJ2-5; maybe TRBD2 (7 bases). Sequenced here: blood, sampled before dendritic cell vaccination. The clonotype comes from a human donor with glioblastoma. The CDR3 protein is CASGLSGRRGPQETQYF. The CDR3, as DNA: TGTGCCAGCGGATTGTCAGGGCGGCGGGGGCCCCAAGAGACCCAGTACTTC.